The TCR beta chain under discussion was sequenced for a study of Ad26.COV2.S vaccination and SARS-CoV-2 variants. At the level of the study: The study gave Ad26.COV2.S intramuscularly, once or twice 56 days apart.

Treatment described: about 20 received Ad26.COV2.S at low or high dose, single or two shots; 5 received placebo; per-sample allocation not given. On day 63 after the first injection, vaccine and placebo recipients gave samples. An Ad26 vector expressing Wuhan-strain SARS-CoV-2 spike constituted the vaccine. This CDR3 is 12 amino acids long. CDR1 is WNHNN, CDR2 SYGVQD, per germline (reference sequence). Trimming took off 7 bases at V and 0 bases at J, with 6 bases between the two ends. Assay: immunoSEQ multiplex PCR; the TCRdb copy retains only in-frame clones and omits some. The sample yields 300,000 to 500,000 clones, roughly nine tenths seen once.

The TCR sequence derives from a person between 18 and 60 years old who received the Ad26.COV2.S COVID-19 vaccine or a placebo. The sequenced sample was peripheral blood, obtained in a trial of Ad26.COV2.S vaccine versus placebo. The genes are TRBV10-1 and TRBJ1-1; D gene unclear. The CDR3 loop reads CASNRMNTEAFF. The CDR3 DNA reads TGCGCCAGCAATCGTATGAACACTGAAGCTTTCTTT.